This TCR beta chain originates from a study of cytomegalovirus exposure and HLA in healthy donors. Study-level results: Accurate prediction of HLA-A and HLA-B alleles (for most subjects) was reportedly achieved from TCR beta sequences. As was reported, the classifier diagnosed cytomegalovirus status with high specificity and sensitivity. Equally common other TCR beta chains were less clonally expanded than HLA-associated ones, a later analysis found. Per a prior analysis, the majority of TCR beta V segments were productive roughly 87% or roughly 30% of the time.

The CDR3 is 16 residues long. V lost 0 bases and J 0 bases, leaving 8 bases between the germline ends. Germline values: CDR1 MNHNS, CDR2 SASEGT. The PCR had 60 Vbeta and 13 Jbeta primers. Repertoires were generated with immunoSEQ multiplex PCR, while TCRdb's copy carries only in-frame clones and drops some. The sample comprises about 170,000 clones, roughly 80% of which are singletons, and around 4.3% rests with the top ten. Regarding this clone: Its antigen is not identified.

V gene TRBV6-1 combines with J gene TRBJ2-2; D ambiguous. Source material: PBMCs. This TCR derives from a woman aged 45-65 years in good health and CMV-seropositive. CDR3 nucleotide sequence: TGTGCCAGCAGTGAAGCGAGAGCAACGAACACCGGGGAGCTGTTTTTT. Translation: CASSEARATNTGELFF.